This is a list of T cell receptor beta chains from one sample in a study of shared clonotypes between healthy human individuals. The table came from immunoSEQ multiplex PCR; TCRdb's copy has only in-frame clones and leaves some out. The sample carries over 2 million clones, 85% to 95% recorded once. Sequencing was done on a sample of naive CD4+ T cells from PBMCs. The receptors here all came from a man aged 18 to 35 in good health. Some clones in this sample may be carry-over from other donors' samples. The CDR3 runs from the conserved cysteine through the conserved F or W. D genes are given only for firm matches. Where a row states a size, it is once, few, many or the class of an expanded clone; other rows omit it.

CDR3aa: CASSYGGRVYEQYF
CDR3nt: TGTGCCAGCAGCTACGGGGGTAGGGTCTACGAGCAGTACTTC
abundance: .
v_gene: TRBV28
j_gene: TRBJ2-7
d_gene: .

CDR3aa: CASSESGTSANTQYF
CDR3nt: TGTGCCAGCAGTGAGTCCGGGACAAGTGCAAATACGCAGTATTTT
abundance: .
v_gene: TRBV2
j_gene: TRBJ2-3
d_gene: .

CDR3aa: CASSPALNTEAFF
CDR3nt: TGTGCCAGCTCGCCGGCCTTGAACACTGAAGCTTTCTTT
abundance: .
v_gene: TRBV18
j_gene: TRBJ1-1
d_gene: .

CDR3aa: CASSLGTSGGADTQYF
CDR3nt: TGTGCCAGCAGCTTGGGGACTAGCGGGGGCGCAGATACGCAGTATTTT
abundance: once
v_gene: TRBV11-2
j_gene: TRBJ2-3
d_gene: TRBD2

CDR3aa: CASSVAPVSGNTIYF
CDR3nt: TGTGCCAGCAGCGTAGCTCCCGTCTCTGGAAACACCATATATTTT
abundance: .
v_gene: TRBV9
j_gene: TRBJ1-3
d_gene: .

CDR3aa: CASSRTGAGSGNTIYF
CDR3nt: TGTGCCAGTAGCCGGACAGGGGCGGGTTCTGGAAACACCATATATTTT
abundance: once
v_gene: TRBV19
j_gene: TRBJ1-3
d_gene: TRBD1

CDR3aa: CASSPPRPGELFF
CDR3nt: TGTGCCAGCTCACCACCAAGGCCCGGGGAGCTGTTTTTT
abundance: .
v_gene: TRBV18
j_gene: TRBJ2-2
d_gene: .

CDR3aa: CASSLNTGTGVNEQFF
CDR3nt: TGTGCCAGCAGCCTAAACACCGGGACAGGGGTCAATGAGCAGTTCTTC
abundance: .
v_gene: TRBV28
j_gene: TRBJ2-1
d_gene: TRBD1

CDR3aa: CASSIMFGLWDMNTEAFF
CDR3nt: TGTGCCAGTAGTATCATGTTCGGGCTATGGGACATGAACACTGAAGCTTTCTTT
abundance: .
v_gene: TRBV19
j_gene: TRBJ1-1
d_gene: .

CDR3aa: CASSLDPGVADTQYF
CDR3nt: TGTGCCAGCAGCTTAGATCCCGGGGTGGCAGATACGCAGTATTTT
abundance: few
v_gene: TRBV11-2
j_gene: TRBJ2-3
d_gene: .

CDR3aa: CASGVEATAYGYTF
CDR3nt: TGTGCCAGCGGCGTAGAAGCGACAGCTTATGGCTACACCTTC
abundance: .
v_gene: TRBV28
j_gene: TRBJ1-2
d_gene: .

CDR3aa: CASRTPMGEQFF
CDR3nt: TGTGCCAGCCGAACGCCGATGGGTGAGCAGTTCTTC
abundance: .
v_gene: TRBV6-5
j_gene: TRBJ2-1
d_gene: .

CDR3aa: CASSRIGTGPRYGYGYTF
CDR3nt: TGTGCCAGCAGCAGGATAGGGACAGGACCGAGATACGGATATGGCTACACCTTC
abundance: .
v_gene: TRBV27
j_gene: TRBJ1-2
d_gene: TRBD1

CDR3aa: CASSDSGSSYNEQFF
CDR3nt: TGTGCCAGTAGTGATAGCGGGAGCTCCTACAATGAGCAGTTCTTC
abundance: .
v_gene: TRBV19
j_gene: TRBJ2-1
d_gene: TRBD2

CDR3aa: CASSLGVRDEQYF
CDR3nt: TGTGCCAGCAGCTTAGGTGTGCGGGACGAGCAGTACTTC
abundance: .
v_gene: TRBV7-2
j_gene: TRBJ2-7
d_gene: .

CDR3aa: CASSVAVSRTGELFF
CDR3nt: TGCGCCAGCAGCGTCGCGGTATCCAGAACCGGGGAGCTGTTTTTT
abundance: .
v_gene: TRBV5-1
j_gene: TRBJ2-2
d_gene: .

CDR3aa: CASSPGGNTGELFF
CDR3nt: TGTGCCAGCTCCCCCGGGGGGAACACCGGGGAGCTGTTTTTT
abundance: .
v_gene: TRBV18
j_gene: TRBJ2-2
d_gene: .

CDR3aa: CASSLSGPWGELFF
CDR3nt: TGTGCCAGCAGTTTATCAGGGCCCTGGGGGGAGCTGTTTTTT
abundance: .
v_gene: TRBV28
j_gene: TRBJ2-2
d_gene: .

CDR3aa: CASSLGAINEQFF
CDR3nt: TGTGCCAGCAGCCTAGGGGCGATCAATGAGCAGTTCTTC
abundance: .
v_gene: TRBV2
j_gene: TRBJ2-1
d_gene: .

CDR3aa: CASSWGPLGTVRLYTF
CDR3nt: TGCGCCAGCAGCTGGGGGCCGTTGGGGACAGTCAGATTATACACCTTC
abundance: once
v_gene: TRBV5-1
j_gene: TRBJ1-2
d_gene: TRBD1

CDR3aa: CASSPFGRGEDTQYF
CDR3nt: TGTGCCAGCAGTCCGTTCGGGCGAGGGGAAGATACGCAGTATTTT
abundance: .
v_gene: TRBV28
j_gene: TRBJ2-3
d_gene: .

CDR3aa: CSVEGRIKKSEAFF
CDR3nt: TGCAGCGTTGAAGGCCGGATCAAAAAGTCTGAAGCTTTCTTT
abundance: .
v_gene: TRBV29-1
j_gene: TRBJ1-1
d_gene: .

CDR3aa: CASSPGQGVNEQFF
CDR3nt: TGTGCCAGCTCACCAGGCCAAGGGGTCAATGAGCAGTTCTTC
abundance: .
v_gene: TRBV18
j_gene: TRBJ2-1
d_gene: .

CDR3aa: CASRQYYGYTF
CDR3nt: TGTGCCAGCAGACAGTACTATGGCTACACCTTC
abundance: few
v_gene: TRBV2
j_gene: TRBJ1-2
d_gene: .

CDR3aa: CASSFGGTGVGEQYF
CDR3nt: TGTGCCAGCAGTTTCGGAGGGACAGGGGTTGGGGAGCAGTACTTC
abundance: .
v_gene: TRBV28
j_gene: TRBJ2-5
d_gene: TRBD1

CDR3aa: CASSFAGVVTGELFF
CDR3nt: TGTGCCAGCAGCTTCGCAGGGGTGGTCACCGGGGAGCTGTTTTTT
abundance: .
v_gene: TRBV7-2
j_gene: TRBJ2-2
d_gene: .

CDR3aa: CASSVATGYSTDTQYF
CDR3nt: TGTGCCAGCAGCGTAGCGACGGGTTATAGCACAGATACGCAGTATTTT
abundance: .
v_gene: TRBV9
j_gene: TRBJ2-3
d_gene: .

CDR3aa: CASSLGGGSYEQYF
CDR3nt: TGTGCCAGCAGCTTAGGTGGGGGCTCCTACGAGCAGTACTTC
abundance: .
v_gene: TRBV7-9
j_gene: TRBJ2-7
d_gene: .

CDR3aa: CASSLSRNTEAFF
CDR3nt: TGTGCCAGCAGCTTGAGTCGGAACACTGAAGCTTTCTTT
abundance: .
v_gene: TRBV11-1
j_gene: TRBJ1-1
d_gene: .

CDR3aa: CASSLPQGASETQYF
CDR3nt: TGTGCCAGCTCGCTGCCCCAGGGGGCATCAGAGACCCAGTACTTC
abundance: once
v_gene: TRBV18
j_gene: TRBJ2-5
d_gene: TRBD1